This paragraph covers one T cell receptor (beta chain) sequence. Its specificity is unknown. The sample belongs to a study of cytomegalovirus exposure and HLA in healthy donors. Germline assignment: CDR1 SEHNR and CDR2 FQNEAQ (reference sequence). Trimming took 0 bases from V and 3 from J, leaving 8 bases between them. This CDR3 comprises 15 residues. All donors participated as healthy donors of bone marrow. Amplification used 60 Vbeta primers and 13 Jbeta primers. Sequencing used immunoSEQ multiplex PCR; TCRdb keeps in-frame clones, though not all of them. The sample has about 200,000 clones; roughly 80% are singletons. Broader study findings: TCR beta V segments were, for the most part, productive about 87% or about 30% of the time in an earlier analysis.

The sequenced sample was PBMCs. This chain links TRBV7-9 with TRBJ1-4; a weak D match, TRBD1 (5 bases). This sequence was found in a woman in her forties or fifties in good health and CMV-seropositive. The CDR3 DNA is TGTGCCAGCAGCTTAGCGACAGATTCTAATGAAAAACTGTTTTTT. Amino acid sequence: CASSLATDSNEKLFF.